Reported below is one T cell receptor beta chain. Its antigen is unknown. Germline lookup yields CDR1 SGHTA and CDR2 FQGNSA. Trimming removed 5 bases from V and 0 bases from J, with 7 bases in between. The CDR3 extends over 13 amino acids. This entry comes from a study of cytomegalovirus exposure and HLA in healthy donors. Regarding the study as a whole: For most TCR sequences rarity was the rule, although some public TCRs occurred in many donors. Some TCR beta chains (roughly 160 of them) were listed as cytomegalovirus-associated. Reportedly, TCR beta sequences accurately predicted HLA-A and HLA-B alleles in most subjects.

In the PCR, 60 Vbeta and 13 Jbeta primers were used. Measured with immunoSEQ multiplex PCR; TCRdb has only the in-frame clones, and not every one. The data show about 100,000 clones, just under 80% seen once. Material for sequencing was PBMCs. The chain joins TRBV7-2 to TRBJ1-1; D not resolved. This sequence originates from a man aged 25 to 45 in good health and CMV-seronegative. DNA of the CDR3: TGTGCCAGCAGCCCATCGGTGAACACTGAAGCTTTCTTT. Protein product: CASSPSVNTEAFF.